This entry concerns a single T cell receptor (beta chain). The time point was: time of PML onset. T3 refers to blood collected at the onset of PML. Using immunoSEQ multiplex PCR, the repertoire was profiled, and TCRdb retains in-frame clones only, with some absent. The sample shows roughly 34,000 clones, approximately 84% of them seen only once. The data were obtained in a study of multiple sclerosis patients with progressive multifocal leukoencephalopathy. Germline values: CDR1 SGHTA, CDR2 FQGNSA. The CDR3 is 15 residues long. V was clipped by 1 base and J by 4 bases, with 11 bases between them. The sequences come from PBMCs, collected from a patient treated with natalizumab. The chain uses TRBV7-2 and TRBJ2-1; D is undetermined. The receptor was isolated from a human donor with progressive multifocal leukoencephalopathy. The CDR3 coding sequence is TGTGCCAGCAGCTTAGGGGTAGGACCTTACAATGAGCAGTTCTTC. It codes for CASSLGVGPYNEQFF.